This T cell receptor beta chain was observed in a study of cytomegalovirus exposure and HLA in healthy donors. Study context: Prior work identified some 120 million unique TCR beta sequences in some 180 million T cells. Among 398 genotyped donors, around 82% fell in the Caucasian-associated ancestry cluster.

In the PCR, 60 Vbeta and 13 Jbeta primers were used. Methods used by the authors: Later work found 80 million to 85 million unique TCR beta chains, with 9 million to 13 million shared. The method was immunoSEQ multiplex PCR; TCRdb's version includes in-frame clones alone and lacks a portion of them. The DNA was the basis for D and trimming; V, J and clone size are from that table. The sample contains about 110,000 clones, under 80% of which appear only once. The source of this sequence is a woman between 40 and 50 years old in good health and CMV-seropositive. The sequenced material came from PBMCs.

The CDR3 DNA follows: TGTGCCAGCAGCTACAGGGGACTGGCCTATGGCTACACCTTC. Residues: CASSYRGLAYGYTF. The chain employs TRBV7-9 and TRBJ1-2, with 7 bases matching TRBD1. This CDR3 spans 14 amino acids. The germline gives CDR1 SEHNR, CDR2 FQNEAQ (reference sequence). The ends lost 4 bases at V and 4 bases at J; junction bases unmatched: 6.